This is a list of T cell receptor beta chains from one sample in a study of blood T cell repertoires in COVID-19. Sequenced by immunoSEQ multiplex PCR; TCRdb stores in-frame clones only, minus some. This sample has roughly 70,000 clones, with around 92% found just once. Material: peripheral blood. All receptors derive from a human donor with active COVID-19. The donor label of this sample is uncertain. CDR3s include the opening cysteine and the closing phenylalanine or tryptophan. The D gene is left open where the match is weak. Size is stated for part of the rows, as once, few or many counts, or as a class when the clone is expanded.

>TRBV19|TRBD1|-|TRBJ2-7|14
TGTGCCAGTACATCGACAGGGTCGGGGAGCGAGCAGTACTTC
CASTSTGSGSEQYF
>TRBV7-2|-|-|TRBJ2-3|12
TGTGCCAAAGTGTTAGGCACAGATACGCAGTATTTT
CAKVLGTDTQYF
>TRBV24-1|-|-|TRBJ2-3|13
TGTGCCACCAGTCTAGCGTTCACAGATACGCAGTATTTT
CATSLAFTDTQYF
>TRBV7-2|TRBD1|few|TRBJ1-6|16
TGTGCCAGCAGCTTAAGTGACAGGGGTTTCGGTTCACCCCTCCACTTT
CASSLSDRGFGSPLHF
>TRBV11-2|-|-|TRBJ1-6|15
TGTGCCAGCAGCTACGGGGGGGCCTCCAATTCACCCCTCCACTTT
CASSYGGASNSPLHF
>TRBV5-1|TRBD1|-|TRBJ1-4|15
TGCGCCAGCAGCTCCGGAGGGACAGGAGCTGAAAAACTGTTTTTT
CASSSGGTGAEKLFF
>TRBV4-1|-|once|TRBJ1-2|12
TGCGCCAGCAGCCAAGAAAGGGGTGGCTACACCTTC
CASSQERGGYTF
>TRBV6-6|TRBD2|-|TRBJ2-1|16
TGTGCCAGCAGTTACTCCGGGACTAGCGTTTACAATGAGCAGTTCTTC
CASSYSGTSVYNEQFF
>TRBV18|-|-|TRBJ2-2|13
TGTGCCAGCTCACCGGGAGTACCCGGGGAGCTGTTTTTT
CASSPGVPGELFF
>TRBV29-1|TRBD1|once|TRBJ2-5|13
TGCAGCGTTGGTCGGGACAGGGGAGAGACCCAGTACTTC
CSVGRDRGETQYF
>TRBV6-2/TRBV6-3|TRBD2|-|TRBJ2-1|15
TGTGCCAGCAGCCGACTAGCGGGAGGTGGCAATGAGCAGTTCTTC
CASSRLAGGGNEQFF
>TRBV19|-|-|TRBJ2-7|16
TGTGCCAGTAGTATGGGACAAGGAAGGATTACCTACGAGCAGTACTTC
CASSMGQGRITYEQYF
>TRBV19|TRBD1|-|TRBJ1-5|16
TGTGCCAGTAGTATCGAAGACAGGGGTAGGAATCAGCCCCAGCATTTT
CASSIEDRGRNQPQHF
>TRBV20-1|TRBD2|-|TRBJ2-1|15
TGCAGTGCTAGTGAGGGGACTAGCGGAAACAATGAGCAGTTCTTC
CSASEGTSGNNEQFF
>TRBV2|-|once|TRBJ2-5|13
TGTGCCAGCAGTTACTTAGAACAAGAGACCCAGTACTTC
CASSYLEQETQYF
>TRBV29-1|TRBD1|-|TRBJ1-3|13
TGCAGCGTTGGACAGGGCATAGGAAACACCATATATTTT
CSVGQGIGNTIYF